What follows describes a single T cell receptor beta chain. The entry originates in a study of blood T cell repertoires in COVID-19. Some clones are missing from TCRdb's copy, which holds only in-frame ones; the method was immunoSEQ multiplex PCR. This table has under 300,000 clones, around 90% appearing once. This CDR3 is built from 15 residues. The germline gives CDR1 MNHNY, CDR2 SVGAGI (reference sequence). V was shortened by 2 bases and J by 7 bases, with 12 bases between the two germline ends. The sample was peripheral blood. This sequence was found in a woman aged 25 to 39 with acute or convalescent COVID-19. The rearrangement uses TRBV6-6 and TRBJ1-6; D might be TRBD1 (6 bases). In nucleotides, the CDR3 is TGTGCCAGCAGTTACCCCAGGGGTCGAAATTCACCCCTCCACTTT. This encodes CASSYPRGRNSPLHF.